One and the same sample provided the 16 T cell receptor beta chains below, sequenced in a study of T cells after yellow fever vaccination. TCRdb reprocessed the 5' RACE reads via MiXCR and lists one record per CDR3 protein. Seen here are a few hundred thousand distinct CDR3 sequences, approximately 4% observed once, and the top ten hold just under 25%. This sample comprised PBMCs, obtained 5 days after the yellow fever booster vaccination. These receptors came from a man aged 18 to 29 who received the YFV17D yellow fever vaccine.

This clonotype has more than one count but fewer than ten. The rearrangement joins TRBV6-4 to TRBJ2-1; 9 bases line up with TRBD1. CDR3 length equals 13 residues. The trim removed 8 bases at V and 7 bases at J, leaving 6 bases unmatched. CDR1 and CDR2 from the germline V gene are MRHNA and SNTAGT. The CDR3 loop is CASGTGIWNEQFF. The DNA of the CDR3 is TGTGCCAGCGGGACAGGGATCTGGAATGAGCAGTTCTTC.

This clonotype was seen a few times. J is TRBJ1-1 and V is TRBV20-1, with 7 bases identical to TRBD1. With 5 bases clipped from V and 11 bases from J, the junction kept 5 bases outside the gene matches. The CDR3 contains 10 residues. Germline CDR1 DFQATT, CDR2 SNEGSKA (reference sequence). CDR3 sequence: CSAYRDSAFF. The CDR3 DNA reads TGCAGTGCTTACCGGGACAGTGCTTTCTTT.

The chain uses TRBV6-2 or TRBV6-3 and TRBJ2-5; TRBD2 agrees at 9 bases. The V and J ends lost 7 bases and 5 bases, in that order; junction bases with no gene match: 17. Germline CDR1 is MNHEY and CDR2 is SVGEGT. The CDR3 consists of 17 residues. The CDR3 DNA is TGTGCCAGCACCGACGGGGTACGCGGGGGGGCCTCGGAGACCCAGTACTTC. It is translated as CASTDGVRGGASETQYF.

This clonotype was seen more than once but under ten times. The J gene is TRBJ2-3, the V gene TRBV6-6; D call uncertain. Germline V gives CDR1 MNHNY, CDR2 SVGAGI (reference sequence). The CDR3 has 16 residues. Between the trimmed V and J ends, which lost 4 bases and 0 bases, there was a span of 14 bases. The DNA for the CDR3 is TGTGCCAGCAGTTCAGGACCACGGTCTAGCACAGATACGCAGTATTTT. Its translation: CASSSGPRSSTDTQYF.

About this clonotype itself: This may be a read error, as it is one base from a much larger clone. The chain has TRBV4-3 and TRBJ2-7; 9 nucleotides line up with TRBD2. The germline V gene encodes CDR1 LGHNA and CDR2 YSLEER. CDR3 length equals 15 residues. With V trimmed by 3 bases and J by 4 bases, 7 bases remained unmatched. As DNA, the CDR3 is TGCGCCAGCAGCCATCTTAGCGGGGGCGGGTACGAGCAGTACTTC. This sequence encodes CASSHLSGGGYEQYF.

This clonotype came up many times. V usage is TRBV10-3 and J usage is TRBJ1-2; 7 bases fit TRBD1. V lost 3 bases to trimming and J lost 2 bases; unmatched junction nucleotides: 9. The CDR3 covers 16 residues. Germline lookup yields CDR1 ENHRY and CDR2 SYGVKD. The CDR3 DNA sequence: TGTGCCATCAGTGATGCCGGACAGGTTTCGAACTATGGCTACACCTTC. Protein product: CAISDAGQVSNYGYTF.

The V call is TRBV5-1, the J call TRBJ1-1; D possibly corresponds to TRBD1 (5 bases). Germline V gives CDR1 SGHRS, CDR2 YFSETQ. V lost 8 bases and J lost 1, with 9 bases in between. The CDR3 is 12 amino acids. CDR3 sequence (DNA): TGCGCCAGGAGGGACCGGAACACTGAAGCTTTCTTT. Residues: CARRDRNTEAFF.

This clonotype was found many times. CDR3 region: CASRPGSQETQYF. Written as DNA, the CDR3 is TGCGCCAGCAGACCCGGGAGCCAAGAGACCCAGTACTTC. V usage is TRBV5-1 and J usage is TRBJ2-5, with D maybe TRBD2 (6 bases). The V end was cut by 5 bases, the J end by 1 base, with 9 bases between. Germline-derived CDR1 and CDR2 are SGHRS and YFSETQ. This CDR3 spans 13 amino acids.

This clonotype has a count of ten or more. The rearrangement links TRBV6-2 or TRBV6-3 to TRBJ2-7, with 9 bases aligning to TRBD2. This CDR3 has 14 residues. The germline V gene encodes CDR1 MNHEY and CDR2 SVGEGT. The trim removed 5 bases at V and 4 bases at J, leaving 6 bases unmatched. The DNA for the CDR3 is TGTGCCAGCAGTCCGAGCGGGGGGCCTTACGAGCAGTACGTC. It translates to CASSPSGGPYEQYV.

This clonotype was seen a handful of times. This chain connects TRBV7-9 to TRBJ2-5; D is uncertain. The germline V gene has CDR1 SEHNR and CDR2 FQNEAQ (reference sequence). The CDR3 consists of 14 residues. V lost 2 bases to trimming and J lost 5 bases, with 12 bases between them. In nucleotides, the CDR3 is TGTGCCAGCAGCTTAATCCGACGATTTGAGACCCAGTACTTC. It codes for CASSLIRRFETQYF.

This clonotype rates as medium-sized. The chain recombines TRBV29-1 with TRBJ2-2, with 10 bases fitting TRBD2. Unmatched junction bases numbered 1, after V lost 3 bases and J lost 3 bases. Per germline, CDR1 SQVTM and CDR2 ANQGSEA. CDR3 length: 14 residues. CDR3 protein: CSVDSGGDTGELFF. The DNA of the CDR3 is TGCAGCGTTGACAGCGGGGGGGACACCGGGGAGCTGTTTTTT.

This clonotype was seen only a few times. The chain has TRBV5-1 and TRBJ2-5; D may be TRBD1 (5 bases). CDR1 is SGHRS, CDR2 YFSETQ, per germline. This CDR3 contains 15 residues. V was cut by 7 bases and J by 5 bases, with 21 bases left in between. In DNA form, the CDR3 reads TGCGCCAGCCAAGGGGATTACAAGGGTCTCGAGACCCAGTACTTC. Amino acid sequence: CASQGDYKGLETQYF.

The chain is built from TRBV6-2 or TRBV6-3 and TRBJ1-5; D uncertain. Germline CDR1 is MNHEY and CDR2 is SVGEGT. V was trimmed by 0 bases and J by 5 bases, leaving 17 bases between them. There are 17 residues in the CDR3. The CDR3 protein is CASSYSRNSEVYQPQHF. DNA of the CDR3: TGTGCCAGCAGTTACTCGAGAAACAGTGAGGTATATCAGCCCCAGCATTTT.

This clonotype turned up a few times. This chain links TRBV5-1 with TRBJ2-5; no firm D call. Germline loops: CDR1 SGHRS, CDR2 YFSETQ. This CDR3 contains 13 residues. V was trimmed by 1 base and J by 5 bases, leaving 9 bases between them. In nucleotides, the CDR3 is TGCGCCAGCAGCTTGACCTACATGGAGACCCAGTACTTC. Translated: CASSLTYMETQYF.

V is TRBV11-2 and J is TRBJ2-3; tentatively, D is TRBD1 (5 bases). The V end was cut by 1 base, the J end by 4 bases, with 6 bases between. Germline assignment: CDR1 SGHAT and CDR2 FQNNGV. The length of the CDR3 is 13 residues. CDR3 amino acids: CASSLVQADTQYF. In DNA form, the CDR3 reads TGTGCCAGCAGCTTAGTACAGGCAGATACGCAGTATTTT.

This clonotype was detected a few times. The J gene is TRBJ1-4, the V gene TRBV20-1; D perhaps matches TRBD1 (5 bases). The V end was cut by 6 bases, the J end by 0 bases, with 14 bases between. The length of the CDR3 is 15 residues. Per germline, CDR1 DFQATT and CDR2 SNEGSKA (reference sequence). The DNA for the CDR3 is TGCAGTGCCACCGGGGGGACTGCAACTAATGAAAAACTGTTTTTT. Translation gives CSATGGTATNEKLFF.